This entry lists 4 T cell receptor beta chains sequenced from one sample in a study of response to subunit inactivated influenza vaccine. MiXCR was run by TCRdb on the RT-PCR reads, yielding one entry per CDR3 protein. The repertoire holds some 520,000 distinct CDR3 sequences, with about 15% as singletons. Sample: CD4+ T cells sorted from PBMCs, taken around 25 months after vaccination. The receptor source for this set is a man between 50 and 75 years old who received an inactivated influenza vaccine.

This clonotype was picked up a small number of times. The gene calls are TRBV30 and TRBJ2-1; 9 nucleotides align to TRBD1. The trim removed 3 bases at V and 3 bases at J, leaving 9 bases unmatched. Germline V gene data show CDR1 as GTSNPN and CDR2 as SVGIG (reference sequence). This CDR3 spans 16 amino acids. CDR3 sequence reads: CAWREYGTGFYNEQFF. In DNA form, the CDR3 reads TGTGCCTGGAGGGAGTACGGGACAGGGTTCTACAATGAGCAGTTCTTC.

This clonotype came up a few times. The gene calls are TRBV15 and TRBJ2-5, with 9 nucleotides matching TRBD1. The CDR3 is 16 residues long. V trimming: 1 base; J trimming: 4 bases; junction bases outside the gene matches: 7. Germline CDR1 and CDR2: LNHNV and YYDKDF (reference sequence). CDR3 DNA: TGTGCCACCAGCAGAGGGGGACAGGGTAGGCGAGAGACCCAGTACTTC. Protein: CATSRGGQGRRETQYF. The variable domain in full, with the rest retrieved from reference TRBV15 and TRBJ2-5, is DAMVIQNPRYQVTQFGKPVTLSCSQTLNHNVMYWYQQKSSQAPKLLFHYYDKDFNNEADTPDNFQSRRPNTSFCFLDIRSPGLGDTAMYLCATSRGGQGRRETQYFGPGTRLLVL.

This clonotype was seen a handful of times. The chain uses TRBV20-1 and TRBJ2-7; TRBD2 matches at 10 bases. The J segment lost 2 bases and the V segment lost 4 bases, leaving 8 bases of the junction unmatched. The CDR3 covers 15 residues. The germline CDR1 and CDR2 sequences are DFQATT and SNEGSKA (reference sequence). This CDR3 is CSANVGLARAYEQYF. In DNA, the CDR3 is TGCAGTGCTAACGTGGGACTAGCGAGGGCCTACGAGCAGTACTTC.

V usage is TRBV7-9 and J usage is TRBJ2-1, with D tentatively TRBD1 (5 bases). The germline V gene encodes CDR1 SEHNR and CDR2 FQNEAQ (reference sequence). The CDR3 consists of 16 residues. Deletions cut 5 bases from V and 0 bases from J, with 14 bases between. DNA of the CDR3: TGTGCCAGCAGCCGACAGCGAAGGAGCTCCTACAATGAGCAGTTCTTC. Its protein is CASSRQRRSSYNEQFF. Based on the CDR3 plus reference TRBV7-9 and TRBJ2-1, the full variable domain is DTGVSQNPRHKITKRGQNVTFRCDPISEHNRLYWYRQTLGQGPEFLTYFQNEAQLEKSRLLSDRFSAERPKGSFSTLEIQRTEQGDSAMYLCASSRQRRSSYNEQFFGPGTRLTVL.